One T cell receptor beta chain is described in this entry. Its target is unknown. The authors made TCR cDNA by 5'RACE template switching, adding a universal primer site and UMIs. TCRdb re-called the 5' RACE reads with MiXCR, one entry per CDR3 protein. This table holds a few hundred thousand distinct CDR3 sequences, about 7.8% found once. These data are taken from a study of T cells after yellow fever vaccination. Study-level results: There was a possibility that FACS-sorted repertoires contained abundant clonotypes contaminating from the bulk population.

CDR3 length equals 14 residues. Germline lookup yields CDR1 MDHEN and CDR2 SYDVKM. Trimming removed 5 bases at V and 0 bases at J, with 10 bases between. This TCR came from a man younger than 35 who received the YFV17D yellow fever vaccine. The sample was PBMCs, taken more than 35 days after the first yellow fever vaccination. The chain links TRBV28 to TRBJ1-1; D not resolved. The CDR3 loop reads CASSPTIMNTEAFF. CDR3 sequence (DNA): TGTGCCAGCAGTCCAACAATTATGAACACTGAAGCTTTCTTT. Full variable domain (outside the CDR3, taken from reference TRBV28 and TRBJ1-1): DVKVTQSSRYLVKRTGEKVFLECVQDMDHENMFWYRQDPGLGLRLIYFSYDVKMKEKGDIPEGYSVSREKKERFSLILESASTNQTSMYLCASSPTIMNTEAFFGQGTRLTVV.